This T cell receptor beta chain was obtained from a study of beta chain features in type 1 diabetes. One heparinised blood draw, averaging about 0.11 L, came from each donor. Markers CD45RO/CCR7/CD25/CD127/CD95/CD27 served to sort CD4+ naive, central memory, regulatory and stem cell-like memory cells. cDNA synthesis used the whole RNA isolate, giving expressed TCRB sequences. The data were produced by immunoSEQ multiplex PCR, yet TCRdb's version contains in-frame clones alone and is incomplete. The profile shows about 230,000 clones, about a sixth of them singletons. Findings of the study overall: When Type 1 diabetes patients were examined, their TCRB CDR3s proved moderately but significantly shorter in all four CD4+ subsets.

The germline gives CDR1 MNHEY, CDR2 SMNVEV (reference sequence). Trimming shortened V by 4 bases and J by 5 bases, and 12 bases separated the two germline ends. CDR3 size: 13 residues. Turning to this clone: Its target is unknown.

Sequencing used naive CD4+ T cells from blood. V gene TRBV27 combines with J gene TRBJ2-7; D is undetermined. The source is a man aged 30-40 years with type 1 diabetes. The CDR3 sequence: CASSSLRENEQYF. The CDR3 DNA reads as TGTGCCAGCAGTTCACTGCGCGAAAACGAGCAGTACTTC.